A single sample gave rise to the 17 T cell receptor beta chains below, sequenced in a study of blood T cell repertoires in COVID-19. Clones were sequenced by immunoSEQ multiplex PCR, and TCRdb holds only the in-frame ones, with some missing. Of approximately 140,000 clones in the sample, more than 80% are singletons; the top ten hold 8.8%. Sequenced: peripheral blood. Receptors were obtained from a woman of 80 years or more in a cohort sampled during active or convalescent COVID-19.

This chain joins TRBV21-1 and TRBJ2-1; the DNA was not compared with TRBD2, the D call given in the table. TRBV21-1 has pseudogene status. The CDR3 is 16 amino acids. Here the CDR3 DNA reads TGTGCCAGCGGATTAGTACTAGCGGGGGTTTACAATGAGCAGTTCTTC. This codes for CASGLVLAGVYNEQFF.

The chain recombines TRBV2 with TRBJ2-5, with TRBD2 as a possible D gene (6 bases). Germline V gene lookup returns CDR1 SNHLY and CDR2 FYNNEI. The CDR3 loop spans 15 amino acids. The V and J ends lost 2 bases and 7 bases respectively, with 17 bases between them. This CDR3 reads CASSEREAAAGTQYF. CDR3 nucleotide sequence: TGTGCCAGCAGTGAAAGGGAGGCAGCGGCGGGGACCCAGTACTTC.

V gene TRBV18 combines with J gene TRBJ1-1; 7 bases map to TRBD1. Germline V gene data show CDR1 as KGHSH and CDR2 as LQKENI. The CDR3 spans 15 residues. Trimming at V came to 3 bases and at J to 4 bases, leaving 8 bases not matched to a gene. DNA of the CDR3: TGTGCCAGCTCACCGGACAGGTTCCGGAGCACTGAAGCTTTCTTT. Protein sequence: CASSPDRFRSTEAFF.

The rearrangement joins TRBV6-1 to TRBJ1-5; 9 bases are shared with TRBD1. Germline V gene sequence: CDR1 MNHNS, CDR2 SASEGT. This CDR3 contains 16 residues. Trimming took 3 bases from V and 4 from J; bases not matched to a gene: 7. In nucleotides, the CDR3 is TGTGCCAGCAGTGAGTTCCCAGGGACAGGGAATCAGCCCCAGCATTTT. Its translation: CASSEFPGTGNQPQHF.

The chain is built from TRBV10-3 and TRBJ1-5, with TRBD1 as a possible D gene (5 bases). From germline, CDR1 is ENHRY and CDR2 SYGVKD. The CDR3 runs 13 residues. The V and J ends lost 8 bases and 0 bases respectively, with 8 bases between them. In DNA form, the CDR3 reads TGTGCCATCGGCAGGGATAGCAATCAGCCCCAGCATTTT. This codes for CAIGRDSNQPQHF.

The chain couples TRBV6-2 or TRBV6-3 to TRBJ2-7; 8 positions agree with TRBD1. Per the germline V gene, CDR1 is MNHEY and CDR2 is SVGEGT. The CDR3 has 12 amino acids. Unmatched junction bases numbered 6, after V lost 5 bases and J lost 9 bases. The DNA for the CDR3 is TGTGCCAGCAGTCATGACAGGGGTGGGCAGTACGTC. Residues: CASSHDRGGQYV.

This clone was seen only once. This chain joins TRBV5-1 and TRBJ2-4, with 12 nucleotides matching TRBD2. This CDR3 contains 19 residues. The junction had 11 bases not matched to a gene; V was cut back by 3 bases and J by 1 base. The germline CDR1 and CDR2 sequences are SGHRS and YFSETQ. CDR3 nucleotide sequence: TGCGCCAGCAGCTCCCTCCTAGCGGGGGGGCCAGGGGCCAAAAACATTCAGTACTTC. It codes for CASSSLLAGGPGAKNIQYF.

The rearrangement links TRBV2 to TRBJ1-2; a possible D gene is TRBD1 (6 bases). Germline V gives CDR1 SNHLY, CDR2 FYNNEI. Between the trimmed V and J ends, which lost 11 bases and 8 bases, there was a span of 21 bases. The CDR3 contains 13 residues. In DNA, the CDR3 is TGTGCCCGTACAAACAGGGTACGAGACGGCTACACCTTC. Encoded protein: CARTNRVRDGYTF.

V and J are TRBV28 and TRBJ1-2; 7 positions match TRBD1. Germline V gives CDR1 MDHEN, CDR2 SYDVKM. The CDR3 spans 16 residues. Germline trimming cut 6 bases from V and 5 bases from J; bases unmatched to any gene: 15. CDR3 coding DNA: TGTGCCAGCAGCCCAACCGTTCAGGGGGGAATTTATGGCTACACCTTC. As protein: CASSPTVQGGIYGYTF.

V is TRBV15 and J is TRBJ2-5; 8 bases line up with TRBD1. Losses at the gene ends were 2 bases for V and 2 bases for J; bases not matched to a gene: 7. The CDR3 extends over 16 amino acids. CDR1 LNHNV and CDR2 YYDKDF come from the germline V gene (reference sequence). CDR3 nucleotides: TGTGCCACCAGCAGACCCAGCCGGACAGGGCAAGAGACCCAGTACTTC. It yields the protein CATSRPSRTGQETQYF.

The V call is TRBV27, the J call TRBJ2-3; TRBD2 aligns across 9 bases. Trimming removed 3 bases from V and 0 bases from J; junction bases left unmatched: 10. The germline gives CDR1 MNHEY, CDR2 SMNVEV (reference sequence). This CDR3 has 18 amino acids. CDR3 residues: CASSFSPSGAQSTDTQYF. In DNA form, the CDR3 reads TGTGCCAGCAGTTTTTCTCCTAGCGGGGCTCAAAGCACAGATACGCAGTATTTT.

This rearrangement joins TRBV5-8 to TRBJ1-1; D unresolved. V lost 1 base and J 5 bases, leaving 12 bases between the germline ends. The CDR3 is made up of 14 amino acids. Germline loops: CDR1 SGHTS, CDR2 YDEGEE. The CDR3 is CASSLIEGRTEAFF. CDR3 DNA: TGTGCCAGCAGCTTGATTGAAGGGAGAACTGAAGCTTTCTTT.

The V and J genes are TRBV6-2 or TRBV6-3 and TRBJ2-1; 11 bases are shared with TRBD2. Germline CDR1 and CDR2: MNHEY and SVGEGT. The CDR3 runs to 16 residues. V trimming: 0 bases; J trimming: 7 bases; junction bases outside the gene matches: 5. The CDR3 protein is CASSYSSSGGVNEQFF. The DNA for the CDR3 is TGTGCCAGCAGTTACTCGAGTAGCGGGGGGGTTAATGAGCAGTTCTTC.

In its sample, this clone was seen once. The rearrangement joins TRBV5-1 to TRBJ2-5; 9 nucleotides match TRBD2. The CDR3 totals 13 residues. V shed 0 bases and J 9 bases; nucleotides not matched to a gene: 3. Germline loops: CDR1 SGHRS, CDR2 YFSETQ. The CDR3 spells CASSLDQRGAQYF. The CDR3 nucleotides are TGCGCCAGCAGCTTGGACCAGCGGGGGGCCCAGTACTTC.

The chain employs TRBV4-3 and TRBJ1-6, with TRBD1 identical over 9 bases. Trimming took 0 bases from V and 9 from J; bases not matched to a gene: 6. CDR1 LGHNA and CDR2 YSLEER come from the germline V gene. This CDR3 has 16 residues. CDR3 in amino acids: CASSQDRDRASSPLHF. Here the CDR3 DNA reads TGCGCCAGCAGCCAAGATCGGGACAGGGCGAGTTCACCCCTCCACTTT.

CDR3 loop: CASSVRRGNQPQHF. The CDR3 DNA follows: TGTGCCAGCAGTGTAAGGAGAGGCAATCAGCCCCAGCATTTT. The chain combines TRBV7-2 with TRBJ1-5; D remains unclear. Trimming pared 6 bases from V and 2 bases from J, leaving 11 bases between. Germline V gives CDR1 SGHTA, CDR2 FQGNSA. The CDR3 spans 14 residues.

The chain employs TRBV30 and TRBJ1-1; D is uncertain. Trimming took off 4 bases at V and 2 bases at J, with 5 bases between the two ends. Germline V gives CDR1 GTSNPN, CDR2 SVGIG (reference sequence). The CDR3 spans 11 residues. As DNA, the CDR3 is TGTGCCTGGAATCAAAACACTGAAGCTTTCTTT. It is translated as CAWNQNTEAFF. Based on the CDR3 plus reference TRBV30 and TRBJ1-1, the full variable domain is SQTIHQWPATLVQPVGSPLSLECTVEGTSNPNLYWYRQAAGRGLQLLFYSVGIGQISSEVPQNLSASRPQDRQFILSSKKLLLSDSGFYLCAWNQNTEAFFGQGTRLTVV.